This T cell receptor beta chain was observed in a study of shared clonotypes between healthy human individuals. For the study at large: Donors had three CD4 naive, three CD4 memory, two CD8 naive and one CD8 memory plate apiece.

Study-wide points: With a few donors compared, roughly 5% of naive CD4 clonotypes were shared. Sequencing depth was a factor that was expected to affect clonotype sharing among donors.

Replicate PCRs for sorted subsets used about 200 ng DNA; this equaled 25,000 to 35,000 T cell genomes. Only in-frame clones appear in the TCRdb table, and some are missing; sequencing was by immunoSEQ multiplex PCR. This table holds about 2.2 million clones, 85% to 95% found once. This clone was found once. What it recognizes is unknown. Naive CD8 cells were CD45RO-negative, positively selected for CCR7, excluding terminally differentiated effector memory CD45RA+ cells. What was sequenced was naive CD8+ T cells from PBMCs. The receptor was isolated from a young man in good health. Some clones in this sample may be carry-over from other donors' samples.

The CDR3 DNA reads TGTGCCAGCAGTCGACCGCTTCTTACAGGGGGCGATGAAAAACTGTTTTTT. As protein: CASSRPLLTGGDEKLFF. This chain links TRBV25-1 with TRBJ1-4; TRBD1 matches 9 bases. The germline V gene has CDR1 MGHDK and CDR2 SYGVNS. The CDR3 runs to 17 residues. The V segment lost 5 bases and the J segment 6 bases; nucleotides outside the gene matches: 13.